This T cell receptor beta chain was recovered during a study of blood T cell repertoires in COVID-19. Overall study: Samples of COVID-19 (acute and convalescent) were obtained from the United States, Italy and Spain. In each case, the material was cDNA or gDNA derived from T cells, B-cell-depleted T cells, or PBMCs.

This CDR3 is built from 12 residues. Germline-derived CDR1 and CDR2 are MNHEY and SVGEGT. With 4 bases removed from V and 7 bases from J, the gap between germline ends came to 10 bases. In the original analysis: The authors estimated nucleated cell counts from reference gene primer amplification. The protocol was immunoSEQ multiplex PCR, while the TCRdb copy is restricted to in-frame clones and leaves out a portion. V, J and clone size are taken as reported in that table, and D and trimming were inferred from the DNA itself. This sample yields about 160,000 clones, of which more than 80% are seen a single time; roughly 2.8% belongs to the top ten.

This rearrangement joins TRBV6-2 or TRBV6-3 to TRBJ1-2; possibly TRBD1 for D (6 bases). The source is a man in his fifties or sixties with acute or convalescent COVID-19. Input material: peripheral blood. Written as DNA, the CDR3 is TGTGCCAGCAGTTTGGCAGGGGTTGGCTACACCTTC. Amino acids: CASSLAGVGYTF.